The sequence of this T cell receptor beta chain was determined in a study of blood T cell repertoires in COVID-19. Method: immunoSEQ multiplex PCR; TCRdb's copy keeps in-frame clones and lacks some. The sample carries fewer than 700,000 clones, 85% to 90% recorded once. This clone was counted once. Specimen: peripheral blood. This receptor was taken from a woman aged 45-59 years with COVID-19, enrolled during active disease.

The CDR3 nucleotides read TGTGCCAGCAGCTCTAACTCTGGAAACACCATATATTTT. Its protein is CASSSNSGNTIYF. The rearrangement links TRBV7-9 to TRBJ1-3, with D unclear. Germline V gene data show CDR1 as SEHNR and CDR2 as FQNEAQ (reference sequence). Trimming pared 4 bases from V and 0 bases from J, leaving 4 bases between. This CDR3 contains 13 residues.